This T cell receptor (beta chain) came from a study of blood T cells in healthy people across ages (dated by TCRdb to the mid-2010s). For the wider study: In model experiments, template switching captured about one uniquely barcoded TCR beta cDNA molecule for every two T cells. Age-related changes in TCR beta repertoire diversity were measured in the study by deep sequencing normalized with unique cDNA molecular identifiers. Donors were grouped into four age groups: young (average roughly 15 years), middle-aged (39), aged (about 60) and long-lived (around 82). To avoid experimental bias, donors of different ages were spread randomly across the sequencing lanes. Two additional independent replicas of 1 million unique cDNA reads from the same blood draw were analyzed for two donors (one aged 18 to 30 and one aged 80 or older).

From V the trimming removes 5 bases and from J it removes 3 bases, while the gene matches leave 9 bases of the junction unaccounted for. As encoded in the germline V gene (reference sequence), CDR1 is MNHEY while CDR2 is SMNVEV. Measured from the cysteine to the phenylalanine, the CDR3 is 16 residues long. Only the CDR3 part of the read is kept: 48 bases, read in frame from the first base. The donors were roughly 39 Caucasian individuals from Russia, aged 6 to 90 years, who were systemically healthy. Around 10 milliliters of peripheral blood were drawn from each donor into EDTA-treated Vacutainer tubes. Ficoll-Paque density-gradient centrifugation was used to isolate PBMCs, with at least 7 million per sample. Total RNA was extracted from PBMCs with Trizol reagent, with at least 5 micrograms obtained per sample. The percentages of naive CD45RAhigh/CD27high T cells were determined by flow cytometry on a PBMC aliquot from every donor.

The library was produced with 5' RACE. Instrument on record: Illumina HiSeq 2500. A second PCR of about 6 to 12 cycles was performed with a sample-barcoded 5' primer and a J-beta primer mix. Each TCR beta cDNA molecule received a unique molecular identifier from a template-switch 5' adaptor carrying 12 random nucleotides. Each sample yielded at least 2.5 million CDR3-containing paired-end reads. The Mint cDNA synthesis kit, primed by a TRBC-specific oligonucleotide, was used to synthesize first-strand cDNA from all RNA. Following uracil-DNA glycosylase treatment, all cDNA underwent a first 18-cycle PCR with the universal primers M1SS and BC2_uni_R. In the original analysis: For normalization, 1 million high-quality reads, each with a distinct molecular identifier, were randomly selected from each sample. Instead of being binned into consensus sequences, reads that shared molecular identifiers were thrown out. CDR3 identification, clonotype clustering and error correction used MiTCR with a Q25 quality threshold and the strictest error-elimination algorithm. Lower-bound total TCR beta diversity was estimated with a nonparametric unseen species model using Euler transformation. The public reads were reprocessed in TCRdb via fastp at Q25 and MiXCR, keeping in-frame beta chains. Merged by CDR3 protein, the rows form single entries marked with the most common genes and DNA. These V and J calls originate from TCRdb's pipeline instead of the authors' own analysis. This sample comprises some 690,000 distinct CDR3 sequences, 22% of them detected only once. The ten largest clonotypes hold roughly 22% of the sample.

Summary of the overall study and its limitations: Because the CMV infection status of the donors was unknown, age-related changes in expanded clonotypes may potentially have been confounded. Compared with the aged group, more naive CD4+ T cells, fewer expanded clones and increased TCR diversity were shown by the long-lived group, suggesting age selection. Conclusive comparison of naive and antigen-experienced compartments was prevented by the profiling of bulk unsorted PBMCs. Total diversity estimates from one million sequenced T cells were considered lower bounds and underestimates. A strong correlation was found between observed TCR beta diversity and the percentage of naive T cells measured by flow cytometry. As age increased, observed TCR beta diversity per million T cells dropped in a roughly linear way, and a significant reduction was already evident by age 40.

This clonotype was observed a few times. Its target antigen remains unknown. No much larger clonotype is one base removed from it; base qualities were not supplied. The sample was blood. The receptor was derived from a man between 65 and 85 years old in good health. In this chain, TRBV27 is recombined with TRBJ2-7, and 11 junction bases match TRBD2. The CDR3 protein is CASSASPSGGIYEQYF. The bases read TGTGCCAGCAGTGCCTCCCCTAGCGGGGGGATCTACGAGCAGTACTTC.